The 9 T cell receptor beta chains reported below all come from one sample, sequenced in a study of blood T cell repertoires in COVID-19. Clones were sequenced by immunoSEQ multiplex PCR, and TCRdb holds only the in-frame ones, with some missing. The top ten clones hold almost 4.5% of a sample with around 100,000 clones, 86% of them seen once. Sequenced input: peripheral blood. The source is a man aged 40-49 years with acute or convalescent COVID-19.

The chain joins TRBV5-1 to TRBJ1-6; D remains ambiguous. Germline values: CDR1 SGHRS, CDR2 YFSETQ. CDR3 length: 15 residues. The V gene lost 4 bases and the J gene lost 7 bases, with 15 bases spanning the gap. The CDR3: CASSLDPGSNSPLHF. CDR3 DNA sequence: TGCGCCAGCAGCCTAGATCCCGGGTCAAATTCACCCCTCCACTTT.

The chain uses TRBV5-8 and TRBJ2-4; 9 bases agree with TRBD1. CDR3 length equals 15 residues. CDR1 and CDR2 (germline): SGHTS, YDEGEE. V shed 3 bases, J shed 6 bases, and the junction held 7 bases outside the gene matches. The CDR3 coding sequence is TGTGCCAGCAGCTCTTCTGGGACAGGGCGAAACATTCAGTACTTC. Residues: CASSSSGTGRNIQYF.

The chain has TRBV6-1 and TRBJ1-5, with 7 bases aligning to TRBD1. Germline CDR1 reads MNHNS; CDR2 reads SASEGT. After removal of 2 bases from V and 6 bases from J, the junction contained 1 base not matched to a gene. This CDR3 has 13 amino acids. The CDR3 nucleotides read TGTGCCAGCAGTGAACAGGGGGGTCAGCCCCAGCATTTT. Encoded protein: CASSEQGGQPQHF.

The rearrangement uses TRBV24-1 and TRBJ1-3, with D perhaps TRBD1 (6 bases). The ends were cut back, 4 bases at V and 4 bases at J, with 10 bases in the middle. Germline CDR1 is KGHDR and CDR2 is SFDVKD. The CDR3 runs to 14 residues. The CDR3 nucleotides read TGTGCCACCAGTGACAGGGGATCAGGAAACACCATATATTTT. Protein product: CATSDRGSGNTIYF.

The rearrangement uses TRBV3-1 (or the pseudogene TRBV3-2) and TRBJ1-3; D might be TRBD1 (5 bases). Per germline, CDR1 LGHDT and CDR2 YNNKEL (reference sequence). CDR3 size: 17 residues. V was cut by 2 bases and J by 4 bases, with 18 bases left in between. The CDR3 protein is CASSQPTLQGIGNTIYF. CDR3 in DNA: TGTGCCAGCAGCCAACCGACCCTCCAGGGCATCGGAAACACCATATATTTT.

This clone was counted a few times. V usage is TRBV9 and J usage is TRBJ2-1, with 9 bases fitting TRBD2. There are 16 residues in the CDR3. V was pared by 2 bases and J by 1 base, with 4 bases of the junction left unmatched. Germline V lookup: CDR1 SGDLS, CDR2 YYNGEE. CDR3 sequence: CASSVGSGSSYNEQFF. The DNA for the CDR3 is TGTGCCAGCAGCGTCGGTAGCGGGAGTTCCTACAATGAGCAGTTCTTC.

J is TRBJ1-2 and V is TRBV14, with D possibly matching TRBD1 (5 bases). Germline CDR1 SGHDN, CDR2 FVKESK. The length of the CDR3 is 14 residues. Trimming took off 4 bases at V and 4 bases at J, with 13 bases between the two ends. The CDR3 reads CASSPDRGLYGYTF. CDR3 DNA: TGTGCCAGCAGCCCCGATAGGGGACTCTATGGCTACACCTTC.

V usage is TRBV14 and J usage is TRBJ2-4, with a tentative D call TRBD2 (5 bases). Germline-derived CDR1 and CDR2 are SGHDN and FVKESK. V lost 4 bases, J lost 3 bases, and 10 bases lay in between. CDR3 length: 14 residues. CDR3 loop: CASSPRVGKNIQYF. CDR3 coding DNA: TGTGCCAGCAGCCCGCGGGTGGGCAAAAACATTCAGTACTTC.

V gene TRBV9 combines with J gene TRBJ2-3, with a tentative D call TRBD1 (5 bases). The CDR3 consists of 15 residues. Germline V gene data show CDR1 as SGDLS and CDR2 as YYNGEE. Trimming shortened V by 0 bases and J by 0 bases, and 8 bases separated the two germline ends. In DNA form, the CDR3 reads TGTGCCAGCAGCGTAGAGGGGCCTAGCACAGATACGCAGTATTTT. Translated, it gives CASSVEGPSTDTQYF.